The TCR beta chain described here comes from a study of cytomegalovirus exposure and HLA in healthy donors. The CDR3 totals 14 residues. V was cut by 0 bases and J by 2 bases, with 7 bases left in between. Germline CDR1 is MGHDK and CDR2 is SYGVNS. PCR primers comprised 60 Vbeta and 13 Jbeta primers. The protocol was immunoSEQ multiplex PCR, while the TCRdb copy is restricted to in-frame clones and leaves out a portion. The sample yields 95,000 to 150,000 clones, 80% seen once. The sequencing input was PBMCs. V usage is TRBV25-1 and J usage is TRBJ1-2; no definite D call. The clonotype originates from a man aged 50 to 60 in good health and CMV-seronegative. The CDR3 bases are TGTGCCAGCAGTGAATATGGGCAGAACTATGGCTACACCTTC. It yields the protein CASSEYGQNYGYTF.